The clone carrying this TCR beta chain was found a few times. What it binds is not known. Trimming left V 0 bases short and J 0 bases short, with 15 bases between. The CDR3 is 18 residues long. Germline CDR1 reads SEHNR; CDR2 reads FQNEAQ (reference sequence). This specimen belongs to a study of breast tumors, draining lymph nodes, adjacent tissues. Axillary draining lymph nodes of breast cancer patients supplied the node samples. Study-level results: The data were judged consistent with most tumor T cells coming from lymph node and expanding in tumor. Luminal-like breast cancer showed significantly higher tumor–nontumor repertoire similarity than basal-like. Tumors had less TCR diversity than lymph nodes, more than nontumor tissue.

Using its own MiXCR run on the multiplex PCR reads, TCRdb lists one record per CDR3 protein. Seen here are approximately 230,000 distinct CDR3 sequences, about 34% observed once, and the top ten hold approximately 3.3%. The sequenced material came from axillary lymph node tissue. The V gene is TRBV7-9, the J gene TRBJ1-5; D is ambiguous. The receptor was isolated from a female donor with breast cancer. Some clones in this sample may be carry-over from other donors' samples. The CDR3 region is CASSLARRVPYSNQPQHF. CDR3 DNA: TGTGCCAGCAGCTTAGCGAGGAGGGTTCCTTATAGCAATCAGCCCCAGCATTTT.